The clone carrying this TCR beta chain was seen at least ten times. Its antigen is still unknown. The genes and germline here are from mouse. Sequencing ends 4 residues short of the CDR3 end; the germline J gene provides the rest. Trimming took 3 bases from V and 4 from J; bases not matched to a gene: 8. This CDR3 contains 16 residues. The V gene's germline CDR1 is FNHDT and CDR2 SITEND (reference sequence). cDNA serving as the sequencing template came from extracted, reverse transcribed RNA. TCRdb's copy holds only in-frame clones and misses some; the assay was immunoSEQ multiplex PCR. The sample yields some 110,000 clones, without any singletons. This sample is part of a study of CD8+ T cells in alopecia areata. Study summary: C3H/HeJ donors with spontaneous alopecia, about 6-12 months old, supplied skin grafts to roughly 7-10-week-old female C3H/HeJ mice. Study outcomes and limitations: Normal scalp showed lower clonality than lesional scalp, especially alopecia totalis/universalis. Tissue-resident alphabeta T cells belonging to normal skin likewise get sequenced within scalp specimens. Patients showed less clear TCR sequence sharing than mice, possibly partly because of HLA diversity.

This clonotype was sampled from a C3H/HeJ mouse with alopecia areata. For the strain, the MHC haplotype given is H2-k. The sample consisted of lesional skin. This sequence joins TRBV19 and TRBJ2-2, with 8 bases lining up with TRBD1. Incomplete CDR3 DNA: TGTGCCAGCAGTACGAGGACAGGGAAGGTCACCGGG. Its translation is CASSTRTGKVTG. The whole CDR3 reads CASSTRTGKVTGQLYF.